This T cell receptor beta chain is drawn from a study of T cells and Merkel cell carcinoma outcomes. Whole-study results and caveats: In Merkel cell carcinoma, repertoire and T-cell density reportedly predicted outcomes.

Method: immunoSEQ multiplex PCR; TCRdb's copy keeps in-frame clones and lacks some. The sample yields approximately 500 clones, 80% to 95% seen once. The CDR3 runs 13 residues. V lost 3 bases to trimming and J lost 3 bases, with 9 bases between them. Germline-derived CDR1 and CDR2 are MNHEY and SMNVEV (reference sequence). Remarks on this clone: The antigen remains unidentified.

Sequenced sample: tumor tissue from Merkel cell carcinoma. The chain carries TRBV27 and TRBJ2-7; D gene ambiguous. The source is a human donor with Merkel cell carcinoma. The CDR3 DNA reads TGTGCCAGCAGTTTCGCCGACGGCTACGAGCAGTACTTC. Its translation: CASSFADGYEQYF.